The 28 T cell receptor beta chains given below trace back to one sample, sequenced in a study of cytomegalovirus exposure and HLA in healthy donors. The PCR had 60 Vbeta and 13 Jbeta primers. Assay used: immunoSEQ multiplex PCR; TCRdb lists only in-frame clones, some missing. The data hold about 150,000 clones, with approximately 72% observed a single time. Sequenced: PBMCs. These receptors came from a man aged 40-50 years in good health and CMV-seronegative.

The rearrangement links TRBV30 to TRBJ2-7, with a tentative D call TRBD2 (6 bases). The germline gives CDR1 GTSNPN, CDR2 SVGIG (reference sequence). The CDR3 sequence is 14 residues long. V was cut by 2 bases and J by 5 bases, with 16 bases left in between. In DNA form, the CDR3 reads TGTGCCTGGAGTTATAGGAGGGAGTTACACGAGCAGTACTTC. Protein product: CAWSYRRELHEQYF.

The rearrangement uses TRBV9 and TRBJ2-3; 9 positions agree with TRBD2. The CDR3 consists of 16 residues. V was clipped by 0 bases and J by 1 base; unmatched bases: 3. Germline loops: CDR1 SGDLS, CDR2 YYNGEE. The CDR3 region has the DNA TGTGCCAGCAGCGTAGTTCCTAGCGGGGGCACAGATACGCAGTATTTT. It translates to CASSVVPSGGTDTQYF.

The chain joins TRBV5-4 to TRBJ1-2, with D unresolved. The V end was cut by 1 base, the J end by 6 bases, with 13 bases between. Germline lookup yields CDR1 SGHNT and CDR2 YYREEE (reference sequence). The CDR3 loop spans 14 amino acids. The CDR3 coding sequence is TGTGCCAGCAGCTTGTTCTCGGGGAGTCATGGCTACACCTTC. It specifies CASSLFSGSHGYTF.

The CDR3 region is CASSATSGDGDEQFF. The CDR3 bases are TGTGCCAGCAGTGCGACTAGCGGGGATGGGGATGAGCAGTTCTTC. The chain carries TRBV6-1 and TRBJ2-1; 11 bases are a match to TRBD2. J was trimmed by 8 bases and V by 4 bases; bases with no gene match: 7. There are 15 residues in the CDR3. Germline lookup yields CDR1 MNHNS and CDR2 SASEGT.

The chain links TRBV29-1 to TRBJ2-1; D may be TRBD2 (6 bases). The length of the CDR3 is 11 residues. In germline, CDR1 is SQVTM, CDR2 ANQGSEA. The V end lost 4 bases, the J end lost 8 bases, and 9 bases lay between the germline ends. CDR3: CSVGTTYEQFF. The CDR3, as DNA: TGCAGCGTTGGGACTACATATGAGCAGTTCTTC.

This chain links TRBV5-4 with TRBJ1-5; D remains ambiguous. Trimming left V 1 base short and J 7 bases short, with 9 bases between. Germline V gene sequence: CDR1 SGHNT, CDR2 YYREEE (reference sequence). The CDR3 contains 13 residues. CDR3 protein: CASSLSGEQPQHF. The CDR3, as DNA: TGTGCCAGCAGCTTGTCTGGAGAGCAGCCCCAGCATTTT. The full variable domain, its missing parts supplied by reference TRBV5-4 and TRBJ1-5, is ETGVTQSPTHLIKTRGQQVTLRCSSQSGHNTVSWYQQALGQGPQFIFQYYREEENGRGNFPPRFSGLQFPNYSSELNVNALELDDSALYLCASSLSGEQPQHFGDGTRLSIL.

V is TRBV18 and J is TRBJ2-3, with 7 bases lining up with TRBD2. The J segment lost 2 bases and the V segment lost 6 bases, leaving 8 bases of the junction unmatched. The CDR3 extends over 15 amino acids. Germline V gene sequence: CDR1 KGHSH, CDR2 LQKENI. CDR3 nucleotide sequence: TGTGCCAGCTCCCATCCCGGGGGGAACACAGATACGCAGTATTTT. Its protein product is CASSHPGGNTDTQYF.

The rearrangement links TRBV6-1 to TRBJ1-1; D ambiguous. This CDR3 is built from 15 residues. The V gene lost 1 base and the J gene lost 6 bases, with 15 bases spanning the gap. In germline, CDR1 is MNHNS, CDR2 SASEGT. CDR3 in DNA: TGTGCCAGCAGTGAAGAAAGGAGGTTGGTCCCTGAAGCTTTCTTT. Protein product: CASSEERRLVPEAFF.

This clone was counted a few times. V and J are TRBV5-1 and TRBJ2-2; 10 positions match TRBD2. The CDR3 contains 16 residues. V was clipped by 5 bases and J by 1 base; unmatched bases: 5. The V gene's germline CDR1 is SGHRS and CDR2 YFSETQ. The CDR3 region is CASRASGGQNTGELFF. The CDR3, as DNA: TGCGCCAGCAGAGCTAGCGGGGGCCAGAACACCGGGGAGCTGTTTTTT.

J is TRBJ2-2 and V is TRBV6-5, with D maybe TRBD1 (5 bases). CDR3 length: 14 residues. Between the trimmed V and J ends, which lost 5 bases and 4 bases, there was a span of 11 bases. Germline V gives CDR1 MNHEY, CDR2 SVGAGI. CDR3 in DNA: TGTGCCAGCAGTCCCAGGGAAAGCACCGGGGAGCTGTTTTTT. This sequence encodes CASSPRESTGELFF.

This chain joins TRBV7-2 and TRBJ2-7, with 7 bases matching TRBD1. J was trimmed by 0 bases and V by 5 bases; bases with no gene match: 7. Germline V CDR1 and CDR2: SGHTA, FQGNSA. The CDR3 totals 15 residues. This CDR3 reads CASSPDRYSSYEQYF. CDR3 nucleotides: TGTGCCAGCAGCCCGGACAGGTATAGCTCCTACGAGCAGTACTTC.

A few counts support this clone. The chain uses TRBV30 and TRBJ2-5, with D maybe TRBD2 (6 bases). The CDR3 spans 15 residues. Germline V gene sequence: CDR1 GTSNPN, CDR2 SVGIG (reference sequence). V was pared by 1 base and J by 3 bases, with 15 bases between. The CDR3 loop is CAWSAPRGGKETQYF. The DNA of the CDR3 is TGTGCCTGGAGTGCCCCTCGCGGCGGGAAAGAGACCCAGTACTTC.

CDR3 coding DNA: TGTGCCAGTTTCTCCGGGACAGGGAGTCAGCCCCAGCATTTT. Translation gives CASFSGTGSQPQHF. The V and J genes are TRBV28 and TRBJ1-5; 9 bases map to TRBD1. CDR1 MDHEN and CDR2 SYDVKM come from the germline V gene. The CDR3 loop spans 14 amino acids. J was trimmed by 6 bases and V by 9 bases; bases with no gene match: 9.

The genes are TRBV6-1 and TRBJ2-1; perhaps TRBD1 as D (8 bases). The CDR3 is 15 amino acids. CDR1 and CDR2 (germline): MNHNS, SASEGT. Deletions cut 5 bases from V and 2 bases from J, with 13 bases between. For the CDR3, the DNA is TGTGCCAGCAGTTGGACAGGGAGGGCCTACAATGAGCAGTTCTTC. The encoded protein is CASSWTGRAYNEQFF.

Concerning this clone itself: One end of the junction is discordant with germline, which a read error may explain. This chain connects TRBV2 to TRBJ2-7; maybe TRBD2 (5 bases). The CDR3 is made up of 14 amino acids. Germline CDR1 reads SNHLY; CDR2 reads FYNNEI. DNA for the CDR3: TGTGCCAGCAGGGAAGTCGTAGCGACCTACGAGCAGTACTTC. This codes for CASREVVATYEQYF. Full variable domain (outside the CDR3, taken from reference TRBV2 and TRBJ2-7): EPEVTQTPSHQVTQMGQEVILRCVPISNHLYFYWYRQILGQKVEFLVSFYNNEISEKSEIFDDQFSVERPDGSNFTLKIRSTKLEDSAMYFCASREVVATYEQYFGPGTRLTVT.

This chain connects TRBV5-1 to TRBJ2-7; 9 positions agree with TRBD2. V shed 0 bases and J 6 bases; nucleotides not matched to a gene: 7. Germline V gives CDR1 SGHRS, CDR2 YFSETQ. CDR3 size: 15 residues. DNA of the CDR3: TGCGCCAGCAGCTTGGAGTTTAGCGGGAGAAGCGAGCAGTACTTC. It yields the protein CASSLEFSGRSEQYF.

Notes on this clone: Germline is not matched at one junction end, which may reflect a read error. This chain uses TRBV13 with TRBJ1-1, with D tentatively TRBD1 (6 bases). The CDR3 is made up of 14 amino acids. Germline V gene sequence: CDR1 PRHDT, CDR2 FYEKMQ (reference sequence). The CDR3 coding sequence is TGTGCCAGCAGCATAGGACAGCCGCGAACTGAAGCTTTCTTT. This codes for CASSIGQPRTEAFF.

This clone was observed a handful of times. The rearrangement joins TRBV13 to TRBJ2-5, with D unclear. V was cut by 2 bases and J by 1 base, with 11 bases left in between. This CDR3 has 15 residues. Per germline, CDR1 PRHDT and CDR2 FYEKMQ (reference sequence). CDR3 bases: TGTGCCAGCAGCTTAATCGGCAGAGGCCAAGAGACCCAGTACTTC. This gives the protein CASSLIGRGQETQYF.

The chain joins TRBV5-8 to TRBJ1-5; D is unresolved. The germline CDR1 and CDR2 sequences are SGHTS and YDEGEE. The germline V and J ends were trimmed by 0 bases and 0 bases, with 7 bases remaining between them. This CDR3 is built from 15 residues. The CDR3 DNA is TGTGCCAGCAGCTTGGAGAGACATAGCAATCAGCCCCAGCATTTT. This gives the protein CASSLERHSNQPQHF.

The chain recombines TRBV5-1 with TRBJ2-5, with 11 bases that match TRBD2. Germline CDR1 SGHRS, CDR2 YFSETQ. The J segment lost 5 bases and the V segment lost 4 bases, leaving 10 bases of the junction unmatched. The CDR3 is 16 amino acids. The CDR3, as DNA: TGCGCCAGCAGCCGCGGACTAGCGGGCTTAGAGGAGACCCAGTACTTC. Encoded protein: CASSRGLAGLEETQYF.

The V and J genes are TRBV5-6 and TRBJ2-7, with D possibly matching TRBD1 (5 bases). The V gene's germline CDR1 is SGHDT and CDR2 YYEEEE. The CDR3 runs to 14 residues. The germline V and J ends were trimmed by 1 base and 7 bases, with 15 bases remaining between them. Here the CDR3 DNA reads TGTGCCAGCAGCTTGCTGCTGGGGCAGGGTGAGCAGTACTTC. This encodes CASSLLLGQGEQYF.

CDR3 region: CAITRTSGSNEQFF. Here the CDR3 DNA reads TGTGCCATCACTCGGACTAGCGGGAGCAATGAGCAGTTCTTC. The chain has TRBV10-3 and TRBJ2-1; 13 bases are shared with TRBD2. Trimming removed 7 bases from V and 6 bases from J; junction bases left unmatched: 3. The CDR3 runs to 14 residues. CDR1 is ENHRY and CDR2 is SYGVKD in the germline V gene.

V gene TRBV4-1 combines with J gene TRBJ2-7, with 7 bases aligning to TRBD2. V lost 1 base, J lost 4 bases, and 7 bases stayed unmatched. Germline-derived CDR1 and CDR2 are MGHRA and YSYEKL. CDR3 size: 15 residues. CDR3 sequence reads: CASSQAETSYYEQYF. CDR3 nucleotide sequence: TGCGCCAGCAGCCAAGCGGAGACTAGCTATTACGAGCAGTACTTC.

The chain links TRBV9 to TRBJ2-3, with 7 bases identical to TRBD2. The germline V gene encodes CDR1 SGDLS and CDR2 YYNGEE. V trimming: 3 bases; J trimming: 2 bases; junction bases outside the gene matches: 6. The CDR3 is made up of 15 amino acids. CDR3 region: CASSAGLPNTDTQYF. CDR3 in DNA: TGTGCCAGCAGCGCGGGACTACCAAACACAGATACGCAGTATTTT.

V usage is TRBV7-7 and J usage is TRBJ2-3; 9 bases match TRBD1. The V segment lost 5 bases and the J segment 6 bases; nucleotides outside the gene matches: 3. This CDR3 spans 13 amino acids. The V gene's germline CDR1 is SSHAT and CDR2 FNYEAQ (reference sequence). The CDR3 nucleotides are TGTGCCAGCAGCCCCGACAGGGGGGATACGCAGTATTTT. Protein product: CASSPDRGDTQYF. Complete variable domain (other parts from reference TRBV7-7 and TRBJ2-3): GAGVSQSPRYKVTKRGQDVTLRCDPISSHATLYWYQQALGQGPEFLTYFNYEAQPDKSGLPSDRFSAERPEGSISTLTIQRTEQRDSAMYRCASSPDRGDTQYFGPGTRLTVL.

The V and J genes are TRBV11-2 and TRBJ2-5, with TRBD1 identical over 7 bases. Germline trimming cut 5 bases from V and 9 bases from J; bases unmatched to any gene: 12. The CDR3 consists of 14 residues. Germline V CDR1 and CDR2: SGHAT, FQNNGV. The CDR3 reads CASSTSGTVAAQYF. The DNA of the CDR3 is TGTGCCAGCAGCACTTCCGGGACAGTCGCGGCCCAGTACTTC.

The rearrangement links TRBV5-4 to TRBJ1-1; 11 bases are a match to TRBD1. Germline V gene data show CDR1 as SGHNT and CDR2 as YYREEE (reference sequence). V was clipped by 4 bases and J by 1 base; unmatched bases: 15. The CDR3 extends over 19 amino acids. The CDR3 is CASSPWGQGDPDTNTEAFF. The CDR3 DNA reads as TGTGCCAGCAGCCCATGGGGACAGGGGGACCCGGACACGAACACTGAAGCTTTCTTT.

This chain joins TRBV29-1 and TRBJ2-1; 11 bases fit TRBD2. V gave up 4 bases and J gave up 5 bases; unmatched junction bases: 7. The germline CDR1 and CDR2 sequences are SQVTM and ANQGSEA. The CDR3 is made up of 15 amino acids. CDR3 in amino acids: CSVGSRLAGNNEQFF. In DNA form, the CDR3 reads TGCAGCGTTGGATCGAGACTAGCGGGGAACAATGAGCAGTTCTTC.